The clone carrying this T cell receptor (beta chain) was seen more than once but under ten times. This record belongs to a study of blood T cell repertoires in COVID-19. Turning to the study itself: The United States, Italy and Spain provided the acute and convalescent COVID-19 samples. T cells, B-cell-depleted T cells, or PBMCs supplied cDNA or gDNA.

Study processing details: By means of reference gene primer amplification, nucleated cell counts were estimated. The method was immunoSEQ multiplex PCR; TCRdb's version includes in-frame clones alone and lacks a portion of them. D and trimming come from the DNA, and the V and J calls and clone size come from that table. The sample lists 250,000 to 300,000 clones; more than 65% were seen once. CDR1 and CDR2 from the germline V gene are LGHNA and YNFKEQ. Unmatched junction bases numbered 6, after V lost 3 bases and J lost 6 bases. The CDR3 covers 17 residues. The sequence derives from a young woman with acute or convalescent COVID-19. The J gene is TRBJ2-2, the V gene TRBV4-2; 14 bases are shared with TRBD2. The source material was peripheral blood. The CDR3 DNA reads as TGTGCCAGCAGCCATGGGGGACTAGCGGGAGCTGCCGGGGAGCTGTTTTTT. Its protein product is CASSHGGLAGAAGELFF.